This entry is about one T cell receptor beta chain. This entry comes from a study of blood T cell repertoires in COVID-19. Study-wide context: COVID-19 samples, acute and convalescent, were from the United States, Italy and Spain. T cells, B-cell-depleted T cells, or PBMCs supplied cDNA or gDNA.

As processed by the authors: It was from reference gene primer amplification that nucleated cell counts were estimated. Data came from immunoSEQ multiplex PCR; TCRdb stores just in-frame clones and leaves some out. V, J and clone size derive from that table, while D and trimming were established from the DNA sequence. The sample contains about 190,000 clones, 88% of which appear only once. V dropped 4 bases and J dropped 1 base, with 10 bases sitting between them. Germline V CDR1 and CDR2: MNHEY, SVGAGI. This CDR3 has 14 amino acids. This chain joins TRBV6-5 and TRBJ1-1; weak D call: TRBD1 (5 bases). The clonotype was recovered from a man between 65 and 80 years old with active or convalescent COVID-19. The sample consisted of peripheral blood. For the CDR3, the DNA is TGTGCCAGCAGTTCTCCGGGGGAGAACACTGAAGCTTTCTTT. Encoded protein: CASSSPGENTEAFF.